The rows below give T cell receptor beta chains drawn from one sample of a study of T-cell reconstitution after alpha-beta-depleted transplantation in children. Each CDR3 protein gets one entry after TCRdb re-called the PCR reads with MiXCR. The sample has about 230,000 distinct CDR3 sequences, under 13% seen once. Material: PBMCs, obtained before TCRalphabeta/CD19-depleted stem cell transplant. The receptors were gathered from a child younger than two with acute myeloid leukemia, due to receive a stem cell transplant. CDR3s include the opening cysteine and the closing phenylalanine or tryptophan. A D gene is named only where the DNA matches it firmly. Only part of the rows carry a size: once, few, many, or a class if the clone is expanded.

j_call: TRBJ2-7
v_call: TRBV12-3/TRBV12-4
d_call: TRBD2
clone_size: many
cdr3_nt: TGTGCCAGCAAAAAGGAGCGGGAGGGCTCCTACGAGCAGTACTTC
cdr3_aa: CASKKEREGSYEQYF

j_call: TRBJ2-5
v_call: TRBV6-6
d_call: NA
clone_size: NA
cdr3_nt: TGTGCCAGCATCAACAGGGACACAGAGACCCAGTACTTC
cdr3_aa: CASINRDTETQYF

j_call: TRBJ2-1
v_call: TRBV19
d_call: NA
clone_size: many
cdr3_nt: TGTGCCAGTAGTACTCAGGGGTACAATGAGCAGTTCTTC
cdr3_aa: CASSTQGYNEQFF

j_call: TRBJ2-5
v_call: TRBV6-5
d_call: NA
clone_size: many
cdr3_nt: TGTGCCAGCAGTTATGGGGGGGCGAGAGAGACCCAGTACTTC
cdr3_aa: CASSYGGARETQYF

j_call: TRBJ1-5
v_call: TRBV7-4
d_call: NA
clone_size: many
cdr3_nt: TGTGCCAGCAGCTTAATCCCGGCCGGAGATAGCAATCAGCCCCAGCATTTT
cdr3_aa: CASSLIPAGDSNQPQHF

j_call: TRBJ2-4
v_call: TRBV7-2
d_call: NA
clone_size: many
cdr3_nt: TGTGCCAGCAGCTTAAGGGGGGGACAGTCAAACATTCAGTACTTC
cdr3_aa: CASSLRGGQSNIQYF

j_call: TRBJ2-5
v_call: TRBV20-1
d_call: NA
clone_size: many
cdr3_nt: TGCAGTGCTAGTGGTTTGAGGGGAGGCCAAGAGACCCAGTACTTC
cdr3_aa: CSASGLRGGQETQYF

j_call: TRBJ2-7
v_call: TRBV12-3/TRBV12-4
d_call: TRBD2
clone_size: many
cdr3_nt: TGTGCCAGCAGTTTACTAGCGGGAGGGCCCGAGCAGTACTTC
cdr3_aa: CASSLLAGGPEQYF

j_call: TRBJ2-2
v_call: TRBV20-1
d_call: TRBD2
clone_size: few
cdr3_nt: TGCAGTGCTATGTGGGGACTAGCGGGAGAAACCGGGGAGCTGTTTTTT
cdr3_aa: CSAMWGLAGETGELFF

j_call: TRBJ1-1
v_call: TRBV12-3/TRBV12-4
d_call: NA
clone_size: many
cdr3_nt: TGTGCCAGCAGGGGACGTCCTTCCACTGAAGCTTTCTTT
cdr3_aa: CASRGRPSTEAFF

j_call: TRBJ2-3
v_call: TRBV7-2
d_call: NA
clone_size: many
cdr3_nt: TGTGCCAGCAGCTTACTTGGGGAGGCGGCAGATACGCAGTATTTT
cdr3_aa: CASSLLGEAADTQYF

j_call: TRBJ1-1
v_call: TRBV7-2
d_call: NA
clone_size: many
cdr3_nt: TGTGCCAGCAGCTTAGCGGGGTGGGGCGCTGAAGCTTTCTTT
cdr3_aa: CASSLAGWGAEAFF

j_call: TRBJ1-1
v_call: TRBV5-1
d_call: NA
clone_size: NA
cdr3_nt: TGCGCCAGCAGAGAAGAGGGGGGTAGGCCTGAAGCTTTCTTT
cdr3_aa: CASREEGGRPEAFF

j_call: TRBJ1-1
v_call: TRBV11-3
d_call: TRBD1
clone_size: many
cdr3_nt: TGTGCCAGCAGCTTACAGGGGGCCGACACTGAAGCTTTCTTT
cdr3_aa: CASSLQGADTEAFF

j_call: TRBJ2-3
v_call: TRBV9
d_call: TRBD1
clone_size: many
cdr3_nt: TGTGCCAGCAGCGTAGCCGGGACAGGGAACACAGATACGCAGTATTTT
cdr3_aa: CASSVAGTGNTDTQYF

j_call: TRBJ1-1
v_call: TRBV5-1
d_call: NA
clone_size: few
cdr3_nt: TGCGCCAGCAGCTTGGACAGACCTAACTCTGAAGCTTTCTTT
cdr3_aa: CASSLDRPNSEAFF

j_call: TRBJ1-2
v_call: TRBV20-1
d_call: TRBD1
clone_size: many
cdr3_nt: TGCAGTGCCCGGGACAGAATTAACTATGGCTACACCTTC
cdr3_aa: CSARDRINYGYTF

j_call: TRBJ1-1
v_call: TRBV20-1
d_call: NA
clone_size: many
cdr3_nt: TGCAGTGCTAGAGACGAAGAGGCTTCTTCTGCGGTGAACACTGAAGCTTTCTTT
cdr3_aa: CSARDEEASSAVNTEAFF

j_call: TRBJ2-1
v_call: TRBV11-3
d_call: NA
clone_size: few
cdr3_nt: TGTGCCAGCAGCTTACCGGCCGATGAGCAGTTCTTC
cdr3_aa: CASSLPADEQFF

j_call: TRBJ2-3
v_call: TRBV20-1
d_call: NA
clone_size: many
cdr3_nt: TGCAGTGCTAGTCAGAACTACCTTTCCACAGATACGCAGTATTTT
cdr3_aa: CSASQNYLSTDTQYF

j_call: TRBJ2-7
v_call: TRBV2
d_call: TRBD2
clone_size: many
cdr3_nt: TGTGCCAGCAGTGAAGGACTAGCGGGAACCTACGAGCAGTACTTC
cdr3_aa: CASSEGLAGTYEQYF

j_call: TRBJ2-1
v_call: TRBV5-1
d_call: TRBD2
clone_size: many
cdr3_nt: TGCGCCAGCAGCTTGCCAGGGACTAGCGGGATGGGGGGTGAGCAGTTCTTC
cdr3_aa: CASSLPGTSGMGGEQFF

j_call: TRBJ1-1
v_call: TRBV15
d_call: TRBD1
clone_size: many
cdr3_nt: TGTGCCACCAGCATCGGACAGGGACGGCCTGAAGCTTTCTTT
cdr3_aa: CATSIGQGRPEAFF

j_call: TRBJ2-2
v_call: TRBV7-6
d_call: NA
clone_size: many
cdr3_nt: TGTGCCAGCAGCTCCTTCACTAGGATCGTTGGGGAGCTGTTTTTT
cdr3_aa: CASSSFTRIVGELFF

j_call: TRBJ2-3
v_call: TRBV7-2
d_call: NA
clone_size: many
cdr3_nt: TGTGCCAGCAGCTTATGGGGCTCCCATAGCACAGATACGCAGTATTTT
cdr3_aa: CASSLWGSHSTDTQYF

j_call: TRBJ2-7
v_call: TRBV12-3/TRBV12-4
d_call: NA
clone_size: many
cdr3_nt: TGTGCCAGCAGTTCCCGCTACGAGCAGTACTTC
cdr3_aa: CASSSRYEQYF

j_call: TRBJ2-1
v_call: TRBV7-2
d_call: NA
clone_size: many
cdr3_nt: TGTGCCAGCAGCTTTGACCGACGCGGTGAGCAGTTCTTC
cdr3_aa: CASSFDRRGEQFF

j_call: TRBJ2-7
v_call: TRBV7-9
d_call: TRBD2
clone_size: few
cdr3_nt: TGTGCCAGCAGCCCTGGGACTAGCTGGCGCGAGCAGTACTTC
cdr3_aa: CASSPGTSWREQYF